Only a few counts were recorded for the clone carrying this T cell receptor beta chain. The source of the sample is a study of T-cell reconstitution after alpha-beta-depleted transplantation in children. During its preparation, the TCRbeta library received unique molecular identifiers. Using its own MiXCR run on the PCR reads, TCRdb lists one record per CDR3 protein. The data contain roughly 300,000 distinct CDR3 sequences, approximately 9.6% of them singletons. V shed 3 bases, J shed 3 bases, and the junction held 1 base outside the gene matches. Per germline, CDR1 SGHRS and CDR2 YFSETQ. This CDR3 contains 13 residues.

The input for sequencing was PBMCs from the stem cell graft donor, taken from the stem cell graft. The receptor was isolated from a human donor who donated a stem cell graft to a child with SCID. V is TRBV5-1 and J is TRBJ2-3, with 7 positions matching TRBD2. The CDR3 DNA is TGCGCCAGCAGCTCGGGAGGAACAGATACGCAGTATTTT. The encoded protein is CASSSGGTDTQYF.